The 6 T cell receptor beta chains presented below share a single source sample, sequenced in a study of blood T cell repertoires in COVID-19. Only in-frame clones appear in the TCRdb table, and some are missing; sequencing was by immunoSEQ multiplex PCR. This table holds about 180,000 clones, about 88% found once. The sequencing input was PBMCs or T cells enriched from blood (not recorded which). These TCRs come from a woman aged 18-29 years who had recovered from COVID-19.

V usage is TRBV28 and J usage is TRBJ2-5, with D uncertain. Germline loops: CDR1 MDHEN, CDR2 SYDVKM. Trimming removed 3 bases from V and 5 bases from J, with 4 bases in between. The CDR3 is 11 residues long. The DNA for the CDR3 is TGTGCCAGCAGTTTCGAGGAGACCCAGTACTTC. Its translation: CASSFEETQYF.

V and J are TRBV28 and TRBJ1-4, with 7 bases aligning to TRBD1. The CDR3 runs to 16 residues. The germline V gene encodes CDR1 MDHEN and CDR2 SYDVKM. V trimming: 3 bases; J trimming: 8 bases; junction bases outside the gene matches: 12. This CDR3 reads CASSFDRDEGFEKLFF. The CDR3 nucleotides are TGTGCCAGCAGTTTCGACAGGGATGAAGGATTCGAAAAACTGTTTTTT. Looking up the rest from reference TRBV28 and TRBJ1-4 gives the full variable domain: DVKVTQSSRYLVKRTGEKVFLECVQDMDHENMFWYRQDPGLGLRLIYFSYDVKMKEKGDIPEGYSVSREKKERFSLILESASTNQTSMYLCASSFDRDEGFEKLFFGSGTQLSVL.

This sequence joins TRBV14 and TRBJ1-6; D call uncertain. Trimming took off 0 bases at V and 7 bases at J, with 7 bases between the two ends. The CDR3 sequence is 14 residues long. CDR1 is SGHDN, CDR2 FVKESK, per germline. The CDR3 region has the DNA TGTGCCAGCAGCCAAGAACTGATGAATTCACCCCTCCACTTT. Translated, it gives CASSQELMNSPLHF.

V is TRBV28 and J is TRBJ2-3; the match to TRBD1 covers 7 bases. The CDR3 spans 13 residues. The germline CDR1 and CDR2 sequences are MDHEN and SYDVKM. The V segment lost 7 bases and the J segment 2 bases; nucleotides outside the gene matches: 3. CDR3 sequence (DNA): TGTGCCAGCACCCAGGGGGACACAGATACGCAGTATTTT. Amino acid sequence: CASTQGDTDTQYF. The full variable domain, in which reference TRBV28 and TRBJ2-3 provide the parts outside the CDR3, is DVKVTQSSRYLVKRTGEKVFLECVQDMDHENMFWYRQDPGLGLRLIYFSYDVKMKEKGDIPEGYSVSREKKERFSLILESASTNQTSMYLCASTQGDTDTQYFGPGTRLTVL.

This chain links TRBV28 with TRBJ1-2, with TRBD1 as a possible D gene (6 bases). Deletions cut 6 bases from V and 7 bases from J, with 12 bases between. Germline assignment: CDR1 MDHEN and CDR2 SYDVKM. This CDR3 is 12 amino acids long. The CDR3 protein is CASRTRGVGYTF. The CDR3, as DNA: TGTGCCAGCAGAACCAGGGGAGTTGGCTACACCTTC.

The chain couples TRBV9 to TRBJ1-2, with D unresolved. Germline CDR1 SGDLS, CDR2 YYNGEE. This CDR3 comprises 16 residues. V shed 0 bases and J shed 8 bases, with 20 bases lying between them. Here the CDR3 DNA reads TGTGCCAGCAGCGTAGTATCAGATCCGAGACAAGAGGGCTACACCTTC. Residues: CASSVVSDPRQEGYTF.